These 21 T cell receptor beta chains were all obtained from the same sample, sequenced in a study of CD8+ T cells in alopecia areata. The treatment was: oral pan-JAK inhibitor, 5-10 mg twice daily. In each case, RNA was isolated and then reverse transcribed into cDNA as the sequencing template. Only in-frame clones appear in the TCRdb table, and some are missing; sequencing was by immunoSEQ multiplex PCR. The profile shows over 150,000 clones, roughly 60% of them singletons. The sample was CD4+ T cells sorted from blood, taken at week 24, from a patient treated with tofacitinib. The receptors come from a human donor with alopecia areata.

Remarks on this clone: The sample contains more than one DNA sequence encoding this CDR3. CDR3 amino acids: CASSLGTGSNQPQHF. The CDR3 DNA sequence: TGCGCCAGCAGCTTGGGGACAGGGAGCAATCAGCCCCAGCATTTT. This chain connects TRBV5-1 to TRBJ1-5, with TRBD1 identical over 8 bases. From germline, CDR1 is SGHRS and CDR2 YFSETQ. There are 15 residues in the CDR3. The junction had 0 bases not matched to a gene; V was cut back by 0 bases and J by 1 base.

The rearrangement uses TRBV30 and TRBJ1-1, with D uncertain. Germline CDR1 is GTSNPN and CDR2 is SVGIG (reference sequence). Trimming pared 4 bases from V and 5 bases from J, leaving 8 bases between. This CDR3 is 11 amino acids long. This CDR3 is CAWTRRTEAFF. DNA for the CDR3: TGTGCCTGGACCCGGCGAACTGAAGCTTTCTTT.

The J gene is TRBJ1-1, the V gene TRBV4-1; D is ambiguous. The CDR3 runs 15 residues. Per the germline V gene, CDR1 is MGHRA and CDR2 is YSYEKL. The V end lost 0 bases, the J end lost 1 base, and 9 bases lay between the germline ends. Written as DNA, the CDR3 is TGCGCCAGCAGCCAAGATACCCAGCCGAACACTGAAGCTTTCTTT. Its translation is CASSQDTQPNTEAFF.

This clone was detected once. The chain has TRBV9 and TRBJ2-2; D uncertain. Germline V gene sequence: CDR1 SGDLS, CDR2 YYNGEE. The CDR3 is made up of 14 amino acids. The V end lost 1 base, the J end lost 6 bases, and 10 bases lay between the germline ends. This CDR3 reads CASSVYPEAGELFF. CDR3 sequence (DNA): TGTGCCAGCAGCGTATACCCCGAAGCCGGGGAGCTGTTTTTT.

The CDR3 region has the DNA TGTGCCAGTAGGACAGAGGAAGAGACCCAGTACTTC. Its protein product is CASRTEEETQYF. The genes are TRBV2 and TRBJ2-5, with D tentatively TRBD1 (6 bases). This CDR3 contains 12 residues. The V and J ends lost 9 bases and 3 bases respectively, with 11 bases between them. Germline V CDR1 and CDR2: SNHLY, FYNNEI.

The chain carries TRBV18 and TRBJ1-4; 7 bases line up with TRBD1. The CDR3 is made up of 14 amino acids. CDR1 is KGHSH and CDR2 is LQKENI in the germline V gene. V dropped 0 bases and J dropped 8; count of bases not matched to a gene: 3. Written as DNA, the CDR3 is TGTGCCAGCTCACCACCACAGGGGACCGAAAAACTGTTTTTT. Its translation: CASSPPQGTEKLFF.

The rearrangement uses TRBV30 and TRBJ2-7, with no clear D. V lost 8 bases and J 1 base, leaving 9 bases between the germline ends. Per germline, CDR1 GTSNPN and CDR2 SVGIG (reference sequence). The CDR3 loop spans 11 amino acids. The CDR3 sequence: CAASSSYEQYF. The CDR3 nucleotides are TGTGCCGCTTCCAGTTCCTACGAGCAGTACTTC.

This clone has just a few counts. The genes are TRBV7-2 and TRBJ1-2; 7 bases map to TRBD1. The V segment lost 2 bases and the J segment 4 bases; nucleotides outside the gene matches: 7. The CDR3 has 15 residues. From germline, CDR1 is SGHTA and CDR2 FQGNSA. The CDR3 sequence: CASSLNDRVVYGYTF. For the CDR3, the DNA is TGTGCCAGCAGCTTAAACGACAGGGTTGTCTATGGCTACACCTTC.

This clone occurred once. The chain recombines TRBV18 with TRBJ2-1; TRBD2 is a possible D gene (5 bases). V shed 5 bases and J shed 10 bases, with 12 bases lying between them. CDR1 KGHSH and CDR2 LQKENI come from the germline V gene. This CDR3 region has 12 residues. The CDR3 spells CASSLDGKEQFF. The CDR3 DNA is TGTGCCAGCTCATTGGACGGGAAGGAGCAGTTCTTC.

This clone was seen repeatedly, ten times or more. The CDR3 coding sequence is TGTGCCAGCTCACCAAGGTACAGCCCCTCTGGAAACACCATATATTTT. Protein product: CASSPRYSPSGNTIYF. V gene TRBV18 combines with J gene TRBJ1-3; D ambiguous. Germline values: CDR1 KGHSH, CDR2 LQKENI. Trimming pared 2 bases from V and 0 bases from J, leaving 11 bases between. There are 16 residues in the CDR3.

This clone showed up just a few times. The chain couples TRBV14 to TRBJ1-2; TRBD1 agrees at 8 bases. V dropped 4 bases and J dropped 4; count of bases not matched to a gene: 5. There are 14 residues in the CDR3. CDR1 SGHDN and CDR2 FVKESK come from the germline V gene. The CDR3 DNA reads TGTGCCAGCAGCCGACAGGGGTTCGGCTATGGCTACACCTTC. Translation: CASSRQGFGYGYTF.

V gene TRBV6-5 combines with J gene TRBJ1-2; TRBD1 agrees at 9 bases. This CDR3 comprises 14 residues. Germline trimming cut 6 bases from V and 2 bases from J; bases unmatched to any gene: 4. The germline V gene encodes CDR1 MNHEY and CDR2 SVGAGI. The chain's CDR3 is CASSLGQGNYGYTF. The CDR3 nucleotides read TGTGCCAGCAGCCTTGGACAGGGGAACTATGGCTACACCTTC.

In its sample, this clone was seen once. In the same sample, other DNA sequences code for this CDR3. The genes are TRBV5-1 and TRBJ2-3; D unresolved. Per the germline V gene, CDR1 is SGHRS and CDR2 is YFSETQ. The CDR3 sequence is 12 residues long. V lost 0 bases and J lost 6, with 5 bases in between. The CDR3 is CASSLGLDTQYF. CDR3 sequence (DNA): TGCGCCAGCAGCTTGGGTTTGGATACGCAGTATTTT.

This clone was counted a few times. V usage is TRBV29-1 and J usage is TRBJ2-3; 9 nucleotides match TRBD2. The CDR3 runs to 15 residues. Germline CDR1 reads SQVTM; CDR2 reads ANQGSEA. Germline trimming cut 2 bases from V and 4 bases from J; bases unmatched to any gene: 7. CDR3 DNA: TGCAGCGTTGAATCGGGCGGGGGGGCTTCAGATACGCAGTATTTT. Protein: CSVESGGGASDTQYF.

This clone was seen a few times. Here the CDR3 DNA reads TGTGCCAGCAGTGAGGATGTTATGGGGACAGATACGCAGTATTTT. Translation: CASSEDVMGTDTQYF. The chain employs TRBV2 and TRBJ2-3; D is ambiguous. This CDR3 is 15 amino acids long. Germline V lookup: CDR1 SNHLY, CDR2 FYNNEI. The V end lost 3 bases, the J end lost 3 bases, and 13 bases lay between the germline ends. Combining the CDR3 with reference TRBV2 and TRBJ2-3 gives the whole variable domain EPEVTQTPSHQVTQMGQEVILRCVPISNHLYFYWYRQILGQKVEFLVSFYNNEISEKSEIFDDQFSVERPDGSNFTLKIRSTKLEDSAMYFCASSEDVMGTDTQYFGPGTRLTVL.

V and J are TRBV6-1 and TRBJ2-2; D unclear. Trimming shortened V by 1 base and J by 6 bases, and 9 bases separated the two germline ends. The CDR3 has 14 amino acids. The germline CDR1 and CDR2 sequences are MNHNS and SASEGT. CDR3 DNA: TGTGCCAGCAGTGAAGTACAGTCGGCCGGGGAGCTGTTTTTT. This codes for CASSEVQSAGELFF.

The rearrangement links TRBV7-9 to TRBJ2-7; D possibly uses TRBD1 or TRBD2 (5 bases each). The CDR3 extends over 13 amino acids. V was trimmed by 5 bases and J by 7 bases, leaving 15 bases between them. Germline V gene sequence: CDR1 SEHNR, CDR2 FQNEAQ (reference sequence). The CDR3 nucleotides are TGTGCCAGCAGCCGGACATGGACGGGAGAGCAGTACTTC. It codes for CASSRTWTGEQYF.

This clone was seen once. The rearrangement joins TRBV7-2 to TRBJ1-2; 7 bases fit TRBD1. Unmatched junction bases numbered 4, after V lost 1 base and J lost 8 bases. In germline, CDR1 is SGHTA, CDR2 FQGNSA. The CDR3 is 13 amino acids. The CDR3 loop reads CASSLGQGTGYTF. The CDR3, as DNA: TGTGCCAGCAGCTTAGGACAGGGAACGGGCTACACCTTC.

V is TRBV7-2 and J is TRBJ1-5; a possible D gene is TRBD1 (5 bases). Germline V gene sequence: CDR1 SGHTA, CDR2 FQGNSA. The CDR3 extends over 18 amino acids. The V end was cut by 0 bases, the J end by 3 bases, with 18 bases between. In DNA form, the CDR3 reads TGTACCAGCAGCTTAGCGTGGGGCGGTTTTTCCAACAATCAGCCCCAGCATTTT. This sequence encodes CTSSLAWGGFSNNQPQHF.

This clone was counted only a few times. The V and J genes are TRBV7-3 and TRBJ1-6; 7 bases agree with TRBD1. The V and J ends lost 5 bases and 7 bases, in that order; junction bases with no gene match: 8. This CDR3 has 15 residues. CDR1 SGHTA and CDR2 FQGTGA come from the germline V gene. The CDR3 DNA sequence: TGTGCCAGCAGCAGACTCGGGACAGACAATTCACCCCTCCACTTT. Its translation: CASSRLGTDNSPLHF.

The J gene is TRBJ2-1, the V gene TRBV2; D gene uncertain. This CDR3 is 14 amino acids long. V was cut by 10 bases and J by 3 bases, with 16 bases left in between. Germline V gene sequence: CDR1 SNHLY, CDR2 FYNNEI. In DNA form, the CDR3 reads TGTGCCAATATCGGGCGGAGCCTCTACAATGAGCAGTTCTTC. Protein: CANIGRSLYNEQFF.